This entry lists 28 T cell receptor beta chains sequenced from one sample in a study of shared clonotypes between healthy human individuals. Method: immunoSEQ multiplex PCR; TCRdb's copy keeps in-frame clones and lacks some. The sample includes over 2 million clones, less than 95% of them seen just once. The sequenced sample was naive CD4+ T cells from PBMCs. Noted subset: CD45RA+ positively selected. The receptors derive from a man aged 18 to 35 in good health. Some clones in this sample may be carry-over from other donors' samples.

The chain joins TRBV6-1 to TRBJ2-2, with 11 bases matching TRBD2. Germline-derived CDR1 and CDR2 are MNHNS and SASEGT. CDR3 length equals 15 residues. The ends lost 7 bases at V and 8 bases at J; junction bases unmatched: 9. As DNA, the CDR3 is TGTGCCAGCACAGGGACTAGCGGTATTACGGGGGAGCTGTTTTTT. It yields the protein CASTGTSGITGELFF.

This clone has more than one count but fewer than ten. The chain recombines TRBV19 with TRBJ1-4; the D is unclear. CDR1 LNHDA and CDR2 SQIVND come from the germline V gene (reference sequence). Trimming shortened V by 3 bases and J by 8 bases, and 13 bases separated the two germline ends. The CDR3 covers 14 residues. The CDR3 is CASSMLVFSEKLFF. The CDR3 nucleotides are TGTGCCAGTAGTATGCTGGTATTTAGCGAAAAACTGTTTTTT.

The V and J genes are TRBV2 and TRBJ2-7; weak D call: TRBD1 (6 bases). The CDR3 contains 12 residues. Looked up from germline, CDR1 is SNHLY and CDR2 is FYNNEI. Trimming pared 10 bases from V and 0 bases from J, leaving 10 bases between. The CDR3 region has the DNA TGTGCCACCCGGGACAACTCCTACGAGCAGTACTTC. Amino acid sequence: CATRDNSYEQYF.

The gene calls are TRBV19 and TRBJ2-1, with D tentatively TRBD2 (6 bases). V was pared by 7 bases and J by 4 bases, with 17 bases between. CDR3 length equals 15 residues. CDR1 and CDR2 from the germline V gene are LNHDA and SQIVND (reference sequence). The chain's CDR3 is CASTDLGLEYNEQFF. The DNA of the CDR3 is TGTGCCAGTACTGATCTGGGACTGGAGTACAATGAGCAGTTCTTC.

The V and J genes are TRBV7-3 and TRBJ2-5; 7 positions match TRBD1. The germline gives CDR1 SGHTA, CDR2 FQGTGA. J was trimmed by 7 bases and V by 0 bases; bases with no gene match: 5. There are 14 residues in the CDR3. In DNA form, the CDR3 reads TGTGCCAGCAGCTTAACGGGACAGCCGGGGACCCAGTACTTC. This codes for CASSLTGQPGTQYF.

This clone has a single count. The chain recombines TRBV6-1 with TRBJ1-1; 7 nucleotides match TRBD1. V was pared by 3 bases and J by 0 bases, with 1 base of the junction left unmatched. Germline V CDR1 and CDR2: MNHNS, SASEGT. The CDR3 sequence is 14 residues long. CDR3 nucleotides: TGTGCCAGCAGTGACAGGGGGATGAACACTGAAGCTTTCTTT. This encodes CASSDRGMNTEAFF.

The chain uses TRBV7-9 and TRBJ2-5; 8 bases agree with TRBD2. V shed 1 base and J 5 bases; nucleotides not matched to a gene: 6. This CDR3 contains 15 residues. Germline values: CDR1 SEHNR, CDR2 FQNEAQ (reference sequence). The CDR3 loop reads CASSLGSSGRETQYF. The CDR3 DNA reads as TGTGCCAGCAGCTTAGGATCTAGCGGGCGGGAGACCCAGTACTTC. Variable domain in full (rest from reference TRBV7-9 and TRBJ2-5): DTGVSQNPRHKITKRGQNVTFRCDPISEHNRLYWYRQTLGQGPEFLTYFQNEAQLEKSRLLSDRFSAERPKGSFSTLEIQRTEQGDSAMYLCASSLGSSGRETQYFGPGTRLLVL.

The chain links TRBV9 to TRBJ2-5; 11 bases fit TRBD2. Germline CDR1 and CDR2: SGDLS and YYNGEE. The CDR3 loop spans 16 amino acids. Trimming removed 0 bases from V and 5 bases from J; junction bases left unmatched: 6. The chain's CDR3 is CASSVAPLAGDETQYF. The CDR3 region has the DNA TGTGCCAGCAGCGTAGCCCCACTAGCGGGAGACGAGACCCAGTACTTC.

J is TRBJ2-3 and V is TRBV7-9, with D uncertain. This CDR3 has 14 residues. The germline V gene encodes CDR1 SEHNR and CDR2 FQNEAQ (reference sequence). V dropped 4 bases and J dropped 2 bases, with 10 bases sitting between them. The CDR3 bases are TGTGCCAGCAGCTCGCCTAGATACACAGATACGCAGTATTTT. Translating it yields CASSSPRYTDTQYF.

The chain uses TRBV28 and TRBJ1-1, with D perhaps matching TRBD1 (5 bases). From germline, CDR1 is MDHEN and CDR2 SYDVKM. The CDR3 is 14 amino acids. Trimming removed 5 bases from V and 11 bases from J, with 21 bases in between. CDR3 protein: CASSPPDNYEWAFF. The CDR3 region has the DNA TGTGCCAGCAGTCCTCCGGACAATTATGAGTGGGCTTTCTTT.

Only a few counts were recorded for this clone. The CDR3 sequence: CASRQRMGNTEAFF. CDR3 in DNA: TGCGCCAGCAGACAACGGATGGGGAACACTGAAGCTTTCTTT. The chain joins TRBV5-1 to TRBJ1-1; D remains unclear. Germline V gives CDR1 SGHRS, CDR2 YFSETQ. Trimming took 5 bases from V and 1 from J, leaving 12 bases between them. This CDR3 is 14 amino acids long.

This sequence joins TRBV11-1 and TRBJ2-7; no clear D gene. Trimming took off 1 base at V and 1 base at J, with 14 bases between the two ends. Germline-derived CDR1 and CDR2 are SGHAT and FQDESV (reference sequence). The CDR3 contains 16 residues. Written as DNA, the CDR3 is TGTGCCAGCAGCTTAGGAGCAGCCGATAGATCCTACGAGCAGTACTTC. It translates to CASSLGAADRSYEQYF.

The chain recombines TRBV7-2 with TRBJ2-7, with D possibly being TRBD2 (5 bases). Germline-derived CDR1 and CDR2 are SGHTA and FQGNSA. Trimming removed 1 base at V and 7 bases at J, with 11 bases between. The CDR3 length is 13 residues. As DNA, the CDR3 is TGTGCCAGCAGCTTAGGCCAAACGGGGGAGCAGTACTTC. Amino acid sequence: CASSLGQTGEQYF.

The chain links TRBV30 to TRBJ1-4, with D maybe TRBD1 (5 bases). The CDR3 spans 15 residues. Germline CDR1 and CDR2: GTSNPN and SVGIG (reference sequence). The V gene lost 0 bases and the J gene lost 4 bases, with 12 bases spanning the gap. In DNA form, the CDR3 reads TGTGCCTGGAGTGTACTTACGGGACTTAATGAAAAACTGTTTTTT. It translates to CAWSVLTGLNEKLFF.

Concerning this clone itself: The identical CDR3 is also encoded by other nucleotide sequences in the sample. The chain couples TRBV5-1 to TRBJ2-3; TRBD2 matches at 7 bases. Trimming at V came to 0 bases and at J to 2 bases, leaving 6 bases not matched to a gene. The CDR3 is 16 amino acids. Germline assignment: CDR1 SGHRS and CDR2 YFSETQ. CDR3 loop: CASSLDPSGLTDTQYF. DNA for the CDR3: TGCGCCAGCAGCTTGGATCCTAGCGGTCTCACAGATACGCAGTATTTT.

A single count supports this clone. This chain connects TRBV7-9 to TRBJ2-7, with 11 bases identical to TRBD2. The CDR3 is made up of 17 amino acids. V was clipped by 4 bases and J by 1 base; unmatched bases: 9. Germline assignment: CDR1 SEHNR and CDR2 FQNEAQ (reference sequence). CDR3 in amino acids: CASSSITGTSGSYEQYF. CDR3 DNA sequence: TGTGCCAGCAGCTCGATTACCGGGACTAGCGGTTCCTACGAGCAGTACTTC.

The rearrangement uses TRBV28 and TRBJ2-2; D uncertain. Germline V gives CDR1 MDHEN, CDR2 SYDVKM. The V end was cut by 3 bases, the J end by 2 bases, with 7 bases between. There are 14 residues in the CDR3. DNA for the CDR3: TGTGCCAGCAGTTTGGGCGCCAACACCGGGGAGCTGTTTTTT. Encoded protein: CASSLGANTGELFF.

The chain carries TRBV28 and TRBJ2-7, with 16 bases fitting TRBD2. After removal of 2 bases from V and 3 bases from J, the junction contained 1 base not matched to a gene. The CDR3 has 16 residues. CDR1 is MDHEN and CDR2 is SYDVKM in the germline V gene. This CDR3 reads CASSLGTSGGVYEQYF. The CDR3 DNA reads as TGTGCCAGCAGTTTAGGGACTAGCGGGGGGGTCTACGAGCAGTACTTC.

Note on this clone: This same CDR3 is encoded by further DNA sequences in the sample. The V and J genes are TRBV2 and TRBJ2-1; D is possibly TRBD1 (6 bases). Germline loops: CDR1 SNHLY, CDR2 FYNNEI. The V and J ends lost 6 bases and 8 bases respectively, with 8 bases between them. The CDR3 consists of 11 residues. CDR3 DNA: TGTGCCAGCAGAGGGGGAGATGAGCAGTTCTTC. It yields the protein CASRGGDEQFF.

The rearrangement joins TRBV2 to TRBJ2-4; D gene uncertain. Deletions cut 7 bases from V and 14 bases from J, with 21 bases between. This CDR3 is 13 amino acids long. The germline V gene has CDR1 SNHLY and CDR2 FYNNEI. Here the CDR3 reads CASIKDGVNPEYF. CDR3 bases: TGTGCCAGCATTAAGGACGGAGTCAACCCAGAGTACTTC.

J is TRBJ1-6 and V is TRBV7-9; D is uncertain. Germline V gene data show CDR1 as SEHNR and CDR2 as FQNEAQ (reference sequence). The CDR3 totals 14 residues. The V end lost 8 bases, the J end lost 5 bases, and 13 bases lay between the germline ends. The CDR3, as DNA: TGTGCCAGCGGCCAATCAGGCGATAATTCACCCCTCCACTTT. The encoded protein is CASGQSGDNSPLHF.

The genes are TRBV5-1 and TRBJ1-2; the match to TRBD1 covers 7 bases. In germline, CDR1 is SGHRS, CDR2 YFSETQ. The V and J ends lost 0 bases and 6 bases, in that order; junction bases with no gene match: 8. The CDR3 totals 15 residues. The CDR3 sequence is CASSLANRGLDGYTF. CDR3 coding DNA: TGCGCCAGCAGCTTGGCTAACAGGGGATTGGATGGCTACACCTTC. Full variable domain (rest looked up from reference TRBV5-1 and TRBJ1-2): KAGVTQTPRYLIKTRGQQVTLSCSPISGHRSVSWYQQTPGQGLQFLFEYFSETQRNKGNFPGRFSGRQFSNSRSEMNVSTLELGDSALYLCASSLANRGLDGYTFGSGTRLTVV.

This chain links TRBV5-8 with TRBJ2-5, with 14 bases matching TRBD2. The trim removed 2 bases at V and 6 bases at J, leaving 9 bases unmatched. Germline CDR1 SGHTS, CDR2 YDEGEE. The CDR3 runs to 17 residues. The CDR3 reads CASSFWTSGRSGKTQYF. The CDR3 coding sequence is TGTGCCAGCAGCTTCTGGACTAGCGGGAGGTCCGGGAAGACCCAGTACTTC.

The J gene is TRBJ2-7, the V gene TRBV5-1; D might be TRBD1 or TRBD2, each matching 6 bases. Looked up from germline, CDR1 is SGHRS and CDR2 is YFSETQ. Trimming removed 2 bases at V and 2 bases at J, with 17 bases between. The CDR3 has 16 amino acids. CDR3 coding DNA: TGCGCCAGCAGCTTTAGGGGGGAACAGGTCCCCTACGAGCAGTACTTC. This gives the protein CASSFRGEQVPYEQYF.

This chain links TRBV5-4 with TRBJ1-2; 7 bases agree with TRBD1. This CDR3 region has 15 residues. Trimming removed 3 bases from V and 5 bases from J; junction bases left unmatched: 10. From germline, CDR1 is SGHNT and CDR2 YYREEE (reference sequence). In nucleotides, the CDR3 is TGTGCCAGCAGCTCCTACGGGACAGACCTTTATGGCTACACCTTC. Its protein product is CASSSYGTDLYGYTF.

This rearrangement joins TRBV7-9 to TRBJ2-7; D remains ambiguous. Germline V CDR1 and CDR2: SEHNR, FQNEAQ (reference sequence). The V and J ends lost 5 bases and 3 bases respectively, with 8 bases between them. This CDR3 contains 12 residues. Here the CDR3 reads CASSVGRYEQYF. In DNA, the CDR3 is TGTGCCAGCAGCGTAGGGCGCTACGAGCAGTACTTC. The full variable domain, rest sourced from reference TRBV7-9 and TRBJ2-7, is DTGVSQNPRHKITKRGQNVTFRCDPISEHNRLYWYRQTLGQGPEFLTYFQNEAQLEKSRLLSDRFSAERPKGSFSTLEIQRTEQGDSAMYLCASSVGRYEQYFGPGTRLTVT.

The chain couples TRBV30 to TRBJ1-4, with a possible D match to TRBD1 (5 bases). Germline V gene sequence: CDR1 GTSNPN, CDR2 SVGIG (reference sequence). The length of the CDR3 is 17 residues. Trimming took 0 bases from V and 0 from J, leaving 14 bases between them. The CDR3 loop is CAWSVLRGSATNEKLFF. The DNA for the CDR3 is TGTGCCTGGAGTGTCCTCCGGGGCAGTGCAACTAATGAAAAACTGTTTTTT. The full variable domain, rest sourced from reference TRBV30 and TRBJ1-4, is SQTIHQWPATLVQPVGSPLSLECTVEGTSNPNLYWYRQAAGRGLQLLFYSVGIGQISSEVPQNLSASRPQDRQFILSSKKLLLSDSGFYLCAWSVLRGSATNEKLFFGSGTQLSVL.

The chain recombines TRBV27 with TRBJ2-1; D perhaps matches TRBD1 (6 bases). Trimming took 4 bases from V and 5 from J, leaving 21 bases between them. CDR1 MNHEY and CDR2 SMNVEV come from the germline V gene (reference sequence). The length of the CDR3 is 17 residues. The CDR3 bases are TGTGCCAGCAGTTCGCCCCAGGGGTCCTCTAGGCACAATGAGCAGTTCTTC. Encoded protein: CASSSPQGSSRHNEQFF.